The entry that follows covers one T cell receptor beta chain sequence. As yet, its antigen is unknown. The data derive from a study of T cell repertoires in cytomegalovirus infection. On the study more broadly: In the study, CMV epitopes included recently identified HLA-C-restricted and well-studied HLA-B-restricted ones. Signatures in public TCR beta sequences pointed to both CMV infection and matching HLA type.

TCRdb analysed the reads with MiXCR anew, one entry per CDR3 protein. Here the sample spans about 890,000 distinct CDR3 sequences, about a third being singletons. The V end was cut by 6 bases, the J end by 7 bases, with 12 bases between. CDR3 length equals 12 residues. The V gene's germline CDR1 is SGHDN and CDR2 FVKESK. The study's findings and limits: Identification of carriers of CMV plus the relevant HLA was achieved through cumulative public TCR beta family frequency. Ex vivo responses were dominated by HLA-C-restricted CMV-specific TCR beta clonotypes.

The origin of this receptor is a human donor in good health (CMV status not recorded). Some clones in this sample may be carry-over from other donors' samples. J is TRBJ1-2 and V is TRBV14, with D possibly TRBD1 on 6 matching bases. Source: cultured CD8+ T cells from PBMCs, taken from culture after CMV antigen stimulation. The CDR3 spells CASSWGAGGYTF. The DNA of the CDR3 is TGTGCCAGCAGTTGGGGGGCCGGTGGCTACACCTTC. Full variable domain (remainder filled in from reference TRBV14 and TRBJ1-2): EAGVTQFPSHSVIEKGQTVTLRCDPISGHDNLYWYRRVMGKEIKFLLHFVKESKQDESGMPNNRFLAERTGGTYSTLKVQPAELEDSGVYFCASSWGAGGYTFGSGTRLTVV.